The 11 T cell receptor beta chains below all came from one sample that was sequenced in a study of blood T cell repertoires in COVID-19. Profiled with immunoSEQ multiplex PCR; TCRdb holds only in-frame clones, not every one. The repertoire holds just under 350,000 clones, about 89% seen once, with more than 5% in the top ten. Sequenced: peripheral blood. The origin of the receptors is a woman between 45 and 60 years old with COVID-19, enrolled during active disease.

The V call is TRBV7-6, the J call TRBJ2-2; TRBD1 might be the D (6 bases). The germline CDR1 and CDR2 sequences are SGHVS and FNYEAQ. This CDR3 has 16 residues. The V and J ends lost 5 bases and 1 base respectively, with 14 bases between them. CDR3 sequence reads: CASSRDGQLNTGELFF. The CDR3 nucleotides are TGTGCCAGCAGCCGGGACGGACAGCTGAACACCGGGGAGCTGTTTTTT.

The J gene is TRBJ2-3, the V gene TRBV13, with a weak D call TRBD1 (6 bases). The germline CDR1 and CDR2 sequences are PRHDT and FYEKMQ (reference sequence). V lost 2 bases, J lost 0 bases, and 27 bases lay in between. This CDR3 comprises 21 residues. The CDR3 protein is CASSLRTADTHTSTSTDTQYF. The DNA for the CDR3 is TGTGCCAGCAGCTTAAGGACAGCCGACACTCATACATCCACTAGCACAGATACGCAGTATTTT.

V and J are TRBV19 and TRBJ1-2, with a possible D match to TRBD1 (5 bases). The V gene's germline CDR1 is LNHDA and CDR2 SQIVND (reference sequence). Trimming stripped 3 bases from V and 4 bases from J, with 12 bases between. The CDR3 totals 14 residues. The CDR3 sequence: CASSIGRDFYGYTF. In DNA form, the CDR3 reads TGTGCCAGTAGTATTGGCAGGGACTTCTATGGCTACACCTTC.

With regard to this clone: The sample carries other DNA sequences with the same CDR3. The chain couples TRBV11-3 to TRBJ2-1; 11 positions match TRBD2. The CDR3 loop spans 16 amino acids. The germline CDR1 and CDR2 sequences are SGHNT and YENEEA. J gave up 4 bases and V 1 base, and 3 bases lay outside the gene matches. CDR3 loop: CASSLGTSGYYNEQFF. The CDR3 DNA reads TGTGCCAGCAGCTTAGGGACTAGCGGGTATTACAATGAGCAGTTCTTC.

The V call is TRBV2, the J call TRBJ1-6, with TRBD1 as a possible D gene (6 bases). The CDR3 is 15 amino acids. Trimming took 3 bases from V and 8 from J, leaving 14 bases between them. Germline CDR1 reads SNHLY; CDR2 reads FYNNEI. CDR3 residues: CASSENIRGYSPLHF. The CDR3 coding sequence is TGTGCCAGCAGTGAGAACATAAGGGGGTATTCACCCCTCCACTTT.

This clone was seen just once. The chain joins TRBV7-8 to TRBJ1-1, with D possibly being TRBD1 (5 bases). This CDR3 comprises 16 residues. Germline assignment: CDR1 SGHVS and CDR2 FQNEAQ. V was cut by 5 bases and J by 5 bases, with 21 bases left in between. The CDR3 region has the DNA TGTGCCAGCAGCCCCGAAGGCGCACCCGGGGGGACTGAAGCTTTCTTT. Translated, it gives CASSPEGAPGGTEAFF. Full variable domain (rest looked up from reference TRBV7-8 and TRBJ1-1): GAGVSQSPRYKVAKRGQDVALRCDPISGHVSLFWYQQALGQGPEFLTYFQNEAQLDKSGLPSDRFFAERPEGSVSTLKIQRTQQEDSAVYLCASSPEGAPGGTEAFFGQGTRLTVV.

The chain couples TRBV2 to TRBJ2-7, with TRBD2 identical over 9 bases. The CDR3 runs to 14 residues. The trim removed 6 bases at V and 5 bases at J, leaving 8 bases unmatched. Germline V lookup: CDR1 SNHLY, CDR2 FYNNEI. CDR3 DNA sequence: TGTGCCAGCAGGCCCAATAGCGGGAGCAACGAGCAGTACTTC. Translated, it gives CASRPNSGSNEQYF.

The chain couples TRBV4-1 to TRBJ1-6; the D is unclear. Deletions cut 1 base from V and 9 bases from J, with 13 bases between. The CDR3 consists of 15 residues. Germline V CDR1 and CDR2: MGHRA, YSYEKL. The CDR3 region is CASSQVFGLGSPLHF. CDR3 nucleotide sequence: TGCGCCAGCAGCCAAGTTTTCGGGTTAGGTTCACCCCTCCACTTT.

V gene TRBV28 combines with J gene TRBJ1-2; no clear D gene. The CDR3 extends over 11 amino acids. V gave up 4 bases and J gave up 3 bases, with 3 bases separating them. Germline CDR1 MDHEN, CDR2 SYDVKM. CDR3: CASSSDYGYTF. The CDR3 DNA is TGTGCCAGCAGTTCGGACTATGGCTACACCTTC.

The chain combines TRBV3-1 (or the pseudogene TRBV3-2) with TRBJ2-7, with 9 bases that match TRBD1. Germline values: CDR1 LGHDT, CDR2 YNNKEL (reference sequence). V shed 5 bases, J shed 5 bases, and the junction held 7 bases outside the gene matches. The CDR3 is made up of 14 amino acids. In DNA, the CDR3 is TGTGCCAGCAGCTACCGGGACAGGGAAGACGAGCAGTACTTC. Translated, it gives CASSYRDREDEQYF.

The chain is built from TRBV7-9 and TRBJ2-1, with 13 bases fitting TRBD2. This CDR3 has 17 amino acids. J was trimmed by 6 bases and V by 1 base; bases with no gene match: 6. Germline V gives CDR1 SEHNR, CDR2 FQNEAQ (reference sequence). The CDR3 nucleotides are TGTGCCAGCAGCTTAGGGACTAGCGGGAGAGGGCCCAATGAGCAGTTCTTC. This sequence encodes CASSLGTSGRGPNEQFF.